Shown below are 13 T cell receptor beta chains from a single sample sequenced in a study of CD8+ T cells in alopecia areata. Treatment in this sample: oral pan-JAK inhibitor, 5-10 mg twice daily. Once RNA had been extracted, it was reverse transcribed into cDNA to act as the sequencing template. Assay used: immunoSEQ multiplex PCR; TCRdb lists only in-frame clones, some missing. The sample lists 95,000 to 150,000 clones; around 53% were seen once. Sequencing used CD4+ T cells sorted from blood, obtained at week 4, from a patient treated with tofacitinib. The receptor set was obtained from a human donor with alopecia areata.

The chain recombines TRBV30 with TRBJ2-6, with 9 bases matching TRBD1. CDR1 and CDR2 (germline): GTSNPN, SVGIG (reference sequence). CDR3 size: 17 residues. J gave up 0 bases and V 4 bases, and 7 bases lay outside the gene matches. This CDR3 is CAWTRTGVDSGANVLTF. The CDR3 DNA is TGTGCCTGGACTAGGACAGGGGTGGACTCTGGGGCCAACGTCCTGACTTTC.

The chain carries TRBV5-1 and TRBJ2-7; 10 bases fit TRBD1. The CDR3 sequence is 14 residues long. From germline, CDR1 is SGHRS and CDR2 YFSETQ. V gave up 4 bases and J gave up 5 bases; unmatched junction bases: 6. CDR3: CASSPGTGEHEQYF. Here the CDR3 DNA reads TGCGCCAGCAGCCCCGGGACAGGGGAGCACGAGCAGTACTTC.

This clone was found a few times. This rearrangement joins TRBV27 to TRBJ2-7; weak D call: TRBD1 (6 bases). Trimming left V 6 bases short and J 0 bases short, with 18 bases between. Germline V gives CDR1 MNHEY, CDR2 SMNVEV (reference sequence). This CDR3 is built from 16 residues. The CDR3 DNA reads TGTGCCAGCAGCCCAAGCGACAGGTACGCCTCCTACGAGCAGTACTTC. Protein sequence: CASSPSDRYASYEQYF.

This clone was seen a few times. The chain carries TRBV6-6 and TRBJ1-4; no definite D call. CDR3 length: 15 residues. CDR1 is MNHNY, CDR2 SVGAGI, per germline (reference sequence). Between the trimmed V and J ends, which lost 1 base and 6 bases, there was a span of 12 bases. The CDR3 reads CASSYLSSVDEKLFF. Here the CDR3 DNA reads TGTGCCAGCAGTTACTTAAGTTCGGTGGATGAAAAACTGTTTTTT.

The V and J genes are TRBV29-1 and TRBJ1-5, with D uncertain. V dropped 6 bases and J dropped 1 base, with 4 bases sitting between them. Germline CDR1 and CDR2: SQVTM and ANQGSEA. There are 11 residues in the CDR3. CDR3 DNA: TGCAGCGTCGGAAGCAATCAGCCCCAGCATTTT. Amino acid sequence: CSVGSNQPQHF.

The CDR3 loop reads CASSLAGQAYNEQFF. CDR3 nucleotide sequence: TGTGCCAGCAGCCTGGCGGGACAGGCATACAATGAGCAGTTCTTC. The chain is built from TRBV11-2 and TRBJ2-1, with 8 bases matching TRBD1. Per the germline V gene, CDR1 is SGHAT and CDR2 is FQNNGV. The CDR3 runs to 15 residues. After removal of 5 bases from V and 4 bases from J, the junction contained 7 bases not matched to a gene.

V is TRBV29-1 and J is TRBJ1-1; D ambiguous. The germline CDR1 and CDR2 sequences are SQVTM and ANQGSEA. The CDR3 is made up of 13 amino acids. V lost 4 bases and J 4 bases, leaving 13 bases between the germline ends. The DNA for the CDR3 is TGCAGCGTTGTTCAGAACCGGGGCACTGAAGCTTTCTTT. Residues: CSVVQNRGTEAFF. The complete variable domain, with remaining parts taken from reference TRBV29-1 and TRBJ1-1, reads SAVISQKPSRDICQRGTSLTIQCQVDSQVTMMFWYRQQPGQSLTLIATANQGSEATYESGFVIDKFPISRPNLTFSTLTVSNMSPEDSSIYLCSVVQNRGTEAFFGQGTRLTVV.

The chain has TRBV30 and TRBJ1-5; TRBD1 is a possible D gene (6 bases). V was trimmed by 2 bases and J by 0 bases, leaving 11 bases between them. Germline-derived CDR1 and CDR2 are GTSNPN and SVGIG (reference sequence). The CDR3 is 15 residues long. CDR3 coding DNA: TGTGCCTGGAGTAGGACAGACCTTAGCAATCAGCCCCAGCATTTT. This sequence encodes CAWSRTDLSNQPQHF.

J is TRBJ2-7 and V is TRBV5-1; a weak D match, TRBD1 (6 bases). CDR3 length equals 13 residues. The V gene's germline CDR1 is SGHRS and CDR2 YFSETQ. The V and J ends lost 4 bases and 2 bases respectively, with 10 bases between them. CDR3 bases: TGCGCCAGCAGCCCGGACAGAGCCTACGAGCAGTACTTC. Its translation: CASSPDRAYEQYF.

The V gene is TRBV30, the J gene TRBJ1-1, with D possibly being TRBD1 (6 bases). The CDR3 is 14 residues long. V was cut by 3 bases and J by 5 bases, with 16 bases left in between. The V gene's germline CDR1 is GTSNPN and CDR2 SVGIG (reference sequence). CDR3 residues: CAWRGHRALTEAFF. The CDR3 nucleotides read TGTGCCTGGAGAGGGCACAGGGCCTTGACTGAAGCTTTCTTT.

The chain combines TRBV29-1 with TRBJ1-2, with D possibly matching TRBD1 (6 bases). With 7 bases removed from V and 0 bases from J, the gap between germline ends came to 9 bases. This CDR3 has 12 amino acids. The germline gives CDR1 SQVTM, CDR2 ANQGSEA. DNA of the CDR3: TGCAGCGCACAGGGATCTAACTATGGCTACACCTTC. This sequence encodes CSAQGSNYGYTF.

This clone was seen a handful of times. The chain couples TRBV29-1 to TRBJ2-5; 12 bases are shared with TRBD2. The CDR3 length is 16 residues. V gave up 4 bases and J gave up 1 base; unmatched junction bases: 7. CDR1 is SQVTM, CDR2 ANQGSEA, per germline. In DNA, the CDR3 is TGCAGCGTTGTTGGACTAGCGGGGACCTCCCAAGAGACCCAGTACTTC. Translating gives CSVVGLAGTSQETQYF.

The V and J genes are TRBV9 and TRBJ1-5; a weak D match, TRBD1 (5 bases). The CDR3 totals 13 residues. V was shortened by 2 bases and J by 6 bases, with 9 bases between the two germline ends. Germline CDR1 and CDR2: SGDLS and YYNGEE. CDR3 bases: TGTGCCAGCAGCGTCACGACAGTTCAGCCCCAGCATTTT. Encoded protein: CASSVTTVQPQHF.